Presented here are 19 T cell receptor beta chains from one specimen sequenced in a study of cytomegalovirus exposure and HLA in healthy donors. The assay was immunoSEQ multiplex PCR, and TCRdb's table has in-frame clones only and misses some. The data contain about 180,000 clones, 85% of them singletons. Sequencing was done on a sample of PBMCs. The source is a man aged 18-30 years in good health and CMV-seropositive.

This chain uses TRBV19 with TRBJ1-5; possibly TRBD1 for D (6 bases). Trimming took off 2 bases at V and 5 bases at J, with 13 bases between the two ends. Germline V lookup: CDR1 LNHDA, CDR2 SQIVND (reference sequence). The length of the CDR3 is 15 residues. CDR3 in DNA: TGTGCCAGTAGTATAATACAGGGAAGCTATCAGCCCCAGCATTTT. Translating it yields CASSIIQGSYQPQHF.

The chain couples TRBV7-8 to TRBJ2-1; the match to TRBD1 covers 7 bases. J lost 7 bases, V lost 1 base, and 7 bases had no gene match. The CDR3 is 15 residues long. Germline CDR1 reads SGHVS; CDR2 reads FQNEAQ. The CDR3 DNA sequence: TGTGCCAGCAGCTTAGTTGCAGGGGGTGGAAATGAGCAGTTCTTC. It is translated as CASSLVAGGGNEQFF.

A few counts support this clone. The chain combines TRBV5-1 with TRBJ1-2; 8 bases are shared with TRBD1. Germline CDR1 reads SGHRS; CDR2 reads YFSETQ. This CDR3 is 15 amino acids long. The V gene end was trimmed by 2 bases and the J gene end by 4 bases; junction bases not matched to a gene: 7. As DNA, the CDR3 is TGCGCCAGCAGCTTCGGTCGACAGGGGCTCTATGGCTACACCTTC. This gives the protein CASSFGRQGLYGYTF.

V and J are TRBV10-2 and TRBJ2-3; D ambiguous. Germline V gene sequence: CDR1 WSHSY, CDR2 SAAADI. This CDR3 is built from 13 residues. Trimming pared 6 bases from V and 1 base from J, leaving 8 bases between. In DNA, the CDR3 is TGCGCCAGCAGAGAAACAGGCACAGATACGCAGTATTTT. It specifies CASRETGTDTQYF.

The CDR3 loop reads CASSLSTSGAYEQYF. As DNA, the CDR3 is TGTGCCAGCAGTTTATCGACTAGCGGTGCCTACGAGCAGTACTTC. V usage is TRBV27 and J usage is TRBJ2-7; 9 bases are shared with TRBD2. The V gene end was trimmed by 0 bases and the J gene end by 2 bases; junction bases not matched to a gene: 2. This CDR3 has 15 residues. From germline, CDR1 is MNHEY and CDR2 SMNVEV (reference sequence).

This chain connects TRBV15 to TRBJ2-2; 8 nucleotides agree with TRBD1. Unmatched junction bases numbered 7, after V lost 8 bases and J lost 5 bases. Germline loops: CDR1 LNHNV, CDR2 YYDKDF (reference sequence). This CDR3 is 14 amino acids long. The CDR3 protein is CATSSGQGTGELFF. The DNA for the CDR3 is TGTGCCACCTCTTCTGGACAGGGAACCGGGGAGCTGTTTTTT.

The chain employs TRBV28 and TRBJ1-6; D is possibly TRBD1 (5 bases). Germline lookup yields CDR1 MDHEN and CDR2 SYDVKM. V was cut by 4 bases and J by 0 bases, with 13 bases left in between. The CDR3 runs to 17 residues. CDR3: CASSSVQDSSYNSPLHF. The CDR3 DNA reads as TGTGCCAGCAGTTCCGTACAGGATAGCTCCTATAATTCACCCCTCCACTTT.

V and J are TRBV20-1 and TRBJ2-1; no reliable D call. The germline V and J ends were trimmed by 4 bases and 4 bases, with 5 bases remaining between them. Germline V CDR1 and CDR2: DFQATT, SNEGSKA (reference sequence). The CDR3 length is 11 residues. The CDR3: CSATVYNEQFF. The CDR3 DNA reads TGCAGTGCTACCGTATACAATGAGCAGTTCTTC.

V and J are TRBV10-3 and TRBJ2-3; D possibly corresponds to TRBD2 (5 bases). This CDR3 contains 14 residues. CDR1 and CDR2 from the germline V gene are ENHRY and SYGVKD. Trimming left V 4 bases short and J 1 base short, with 9 bases between. The CDR3 DNA sequence: TGTGCCATCAGTGCTAGCAGCGGCACAGATACGCAGTATTTT. Its translation: CAISASSGTDTQYF.

This chain links TRBV5-1 with TRBJ2-7, with TRBD2 matching over 10 bases. The CDR3 extends over 15 amino acids. V was clipped by 4 bases and J by 3 bases; unmatched bases: 7. The V gene's germline CDR1 is SGHRS and CDR2 YFSETQ. CDR3 sequence reads: CASSMKGTSDYEQYF. CDR3 in DNA: TGCGCCAGCAGCATGAAGGGGACTAGCGACTACGAGCAGTACTTC.

This chain's CDR3 is CASSFGSSGANVLTF. The CDR3, as DNA: TGTGCCAGCAGTTTCGGGTCATCTGGGGCCAACGTCCTGACTTTC. The J gene is TRBJ2-6, the V gene TRBV6-5; no clear D. V dropped 4 bases and J dropped 1 base, with 8 bases sitting between them. This CDR3 spans 15 amino acids. The germline V gene has CDR1 MNHEY and CDR2 SVGAGI.

The V call is TRBV6-1, the J call TRBJ1-2; no definite D call. Germline V gene lookup returns CDR1 MNHNS and CDR2 SASEGT. There are 14 residues in the CDR3. With 3 bases removed from V and 7 bases from J, the gap between germline ends came to 15 bases. CDR3 coding DNA: TGTGCCAGCAGTGACCCCTACAGACCATCTGGCTACACCTTC. Protein product: CASSDPYRPSGYTF.

The chain uses TRBV12-5 and TRBJ2-2; maybe TRBD2 (5 bases). The CDR3 is 14 amino acids. Germline assignment: CDR1 LGHNT and CDR2 FRNRAP. V lost 0 bases, J lost 7 bases, and 9 bases lay in between. For the CDR3, the DNA is TGTGCTAGTGGTTTGGTACACAGCGGCGGGGAGCTGTTTTTT. Translated: CASGLVHSGGELFF.

The V and J genes are TRBV6-1 and TRBJ2-7; 10 positions agree with TRBD1. This CDR3 contains 15 residues. The V gene's germline CDR1 is MNHNS and CDR2 SASEGT. V was pared by 6 bases and J by 5 bases, with 10 bases of the junction left unmatched. CDR3 sequence: CASRDLTGGVDEQYF. In DNA form, the CDR3 reads TGTGCCAGCAGGGACCTGACAGGGGGCGTCGACGAGCAGTACTTC.

Of note for this clone: The same CDR3 is also encoded by other DNA sequences in this sample. The genes are TRBV27 and TRBJ2-7; 7 bases align to TRBD2. The ends lost 7 bases at V and 5 bases at J; junction bases unmatched: 8. The CDR3 runs 13 residues. Germline lookup yields CDR1 MNHEY and CDR2 SMNVEV (reference sequence). For the CDR3, the DNA is TGTGCCAGCACCGGGGAGGGGAGAAACGAGCAGTACTTC. Its translation: CASTGEGRNEQYF.

The rearrangement uses TRBV30 and TRBJ2-5; tentative D call: TRBD1 (6 bases). The germline V and J ends were trimmed by 2 bases and 5 bases, with 18 bases remaining between them. CDR3 length: 15 amino acids. The germline CDR1 and CDR2 sequences are GTSNPN and SVGIG (reference sequence). Here the CDR3 reads CAWSQGQFLAETQYF. CDR3 sequence (DNA): TGTGCCTGGAGTCAGGGGCAGTTCCTGGCGGAGACCCAGTACTTC. Combining the CDR3 with reference TRBV30 and TRBJ2-5 gives the whole variable domain SQTIHQWPATLVQPVGSPLSLECTVEGTSNPNLYWYRQAAGRGLQLLFYSVGIGQISSEVPQNLSASRPQDRQFILSSKKLLLSDSGFYLCAWSQGQFLAETQYFGPGTRLLVL.

The chain has TRBV5-1 and TRBJ1-1; D might be TRBD1 (6 bases). This CDR3 is 14 amino acids long. CDR1 and CDR2 (germline): SGHRS, YFSETQ. Trimming pared 1 base from V and 0 bases from J, leaving 7 bases between. The CDR3 DNA reads TGCGCCAGCAGCTTGTGGGACATGAACACTGAAGCTTTCTTT. Translated: CASSLWDMNTEAFF.

The chain couples TRBV28 to TRBJ1-1; D is possibly TRBD1 (6 bases). Germline lookup yields CDR1 MDHEN and CDR2 SYDVKM. Trimming removed 5 bases at V and 1 base at J, with 14 bases between. This CDR3 is built from 15 residues. DNA of the CDR3: TGTGCCAGCAGTCCCCCCCGGGACAAGAACACTGAAGCTTTCTTT. As protein: CASSPPRDKNTEAFF.

This clone was seen a few times. The CDR3 DNA reads as TGTGCCAGCAGCTCGCGGGACTACGAGCAGTACTTC. Residues: CASSSRDYEQYF. The chain uses TRBV11-3 and TRBJ2-7; tentative D call: TRBD2 (6 bases). The germline V and J ends were trimmed by 4 bases and 3 bases, with 7 bases remaining between them. Germline V gene data show CDR1 as SGHNT and CDR2 as YENEEA. This CDR3 has 12 residues.